The 32 T cell receptor beta chains below were found in one sample sequenced in a study of shared clonotypes between healthy human individuals. Sequencing used immunoSEQ multiplex PCR; TCRdb keeps in-frame clones, though not all of them. The top ten clones hold 0.1% to 0.15% of a sample with some 2,100,000 clones, nearly 97% of them seen once. Sequencing used naive CD4+ T cells sorted from blood. Sample subset: CD45RA+ positively selected. These TCRs come from a man aged 18 to 29 in good health.

This clone was detected a few times. The chain uses TRBV11-1 and TRBJ1-4; tentative D call: TRBD1 (5 bases). This CDR3 is built from 14 residues. The V and J ends lost 5 bases and 4 bases respectively, with 11 bases between them. CDR1 is SGHAT, CDR2 FQDESV, per germline (reference sequence). CDR3 loop: CASSARGLNEKLFF. For the CDR3, the DNA is TGTGCCAGCAGCGCCCGGGGCCTTAATGAAAAACTGTTTTTT.

V is TRBV9 and J is TRBJ2-1, with 10 bases aligning to TRBD2. Germline V gene data show CDR1 as SGDLS and CDR2 as YYNGEE. With 0 bases clipped from V and 0 bases from J, the junction kept 9 bases outside the gene matches. The CDR3 consists of 19 residues. This CDR3 is CASSVGGLAGVSSYNEQFF. CDR3 coding DNA: TGTGCCAGCAGCGTAGGGGGTCTAGCGGGAGTTTCCTCCTACAATGAGCAGTTCTTC.

The chain combines TRBV5-4 with TRBJ1-4; D ambiguous. Germline lookup yields CDR1 SGHNT and CDR2 YYREEE (reference sequence). V shed 0 bases and J shed 5 bases, with 8 bases lying between them. The CDR3 runs 14 residues. The CDR3 protein is CASSLDIGNEKLFF. In nucleotides, the CDR3 is TGTGCCAGCAGCTTGGACATCGGAAATGAAAAACTGTTTTTT.

V usage is TRBV28 and J usage is TRBJ1-5; D call uncertain. The CDR3 totals 16 residues. Germline V gives CDR1 MDHEN, CDR2 SYDVKM. V shed 5 bases and J shed 2 bases, with 16 bases lying between them. The CDR3 DNA sequence: TGTGCCAGCAGTCCAGACAAGGGCCGGGGCAATCAGCCCCAGCATTTT. This sequence encodes CASSPDKGRGNQPQHF.

V gene TRBV4-1 combines with J gene TRBJ1-6; D remains ambiguous. Germline values: CDR1 MGHRA, CDR2 YSYEKL. The CDR3 extends over 17 amino acids. Deletions cut 0 bases from V and 7 bases from J, with 16 bases between. DNA of the CDR3: TGCGCCAGCAGCCAAGATAATATCTTGGCGGGAAATTCACCCCTCCACTTT. Its protein product is CASSQDNILAGNSPLHF.

The DNA of the CDR3 is TGTGCCAGCAGCTTACTAATTTCTGGAAACACCATATATTTT. Its protein product is CASSLLISGNTIYF. The rearrangement uses TRBV11-2 and TRBJ1-3; D not resolved. CDR3 length: 14 amino acids. Trimming cost V 2 bases and J 1 base, with 6 bases left between them. CDR1 is SGHAT and CDR2 is FQNNGV in the germline V gene. Full variable domain (missing parts from reference TRBV11-2 and TRBJ1-3): EAGVAQSPRYKIIEKRQSVAFWCNPISGHATLYWYQQILGQGPKLLIQFQNNGVVDDSQLPKDRFSAERLKGVDSTLKIQPAKLEDSAVYLCASSLLISGNTIYFGEGSWLTVV.

This chain connects TRBV7-2 to TRBJ2-5, with D perhaps matching TRBD2 (7 bases). The V and J ends lost 5 bases and 4 bases respectively, with 14 bases between them. The germline CDR1 and CDR2 sequences are SGHTA and FQGNSA. CDR3 length: 14 amino acids. Here the CDR3 reads CASSQRGGRETQYF. CDR3 DNA sequence: TGTGCCAGCAGCCAGAGGGGGGGCCGAGAGACCCAGTACTTC.

This clone appeared a single time. The chain combines TRBV7-9 with TRBJ2-7, with 13 bases identical to TRBD2. The V and J ends lost 0 bases and 7 bases, in that order; junction bases with no gene match: 3. In germline, CDR1 is SEHNR, CDR2 FQNEAQ (reference sequence). The length of the CDR3 is 15 residues. The CDR3 DNA sequence: TGTGCCAGCAGCTTAGCGAGGGGACTAGCGGGAGAGCAGTACTTC. It encodes CASSLARGLAGEQYF.

The J gene is TRBJ2-3, the V gene TRBV6-1, with 10 bases identical to TRBD2. V was pared by 1 base and J by 0 bases, with 7 bases of the junction left unmatched. The germline CDR1 and CDR2 sequences are MNHNS and SASEGT. This CDR3 has 18 residues. The CDR3, as DNA: TGTGCCAGCAGTGAAGTCCTAGCGGGAGTGGTTAGCACAGATACGCAGTATTTT. This translates into CASSEVLAGVVSTDTQYF.

The chain carries TRBV4-1 and TRBJ1-1, with 7 bases that match TRBD1. Germline assignment: CDR1 MGHRA and CDR2 YSYEKL. The CDR3 contains 16 residues. Trimming cost V 1 base and J 1 base; bases outside gene matches: 6. CDR3 sequence reads: CASSQVQGTPNTEAFF. DNA of the CDR3: TGCGCCAGCAGCCAAGTACAGGGGACTCCGAACACTGAAGCTTTCTTT.

The V and J genes are TRBV7-2 and TRBJ2-2, with D possibly being TRBD1 (6 bases). V shed 5 bases and J shed 1 base, with 17 bases lying between them. Per germline, CDR1 SGHTA and CDR2 FQGNSA. The CDR3 is made up of 17 amino acids. The CDR3 DNA reads as TGTGCCAGCAGCCCAGGACAGAGAACATTGAACACCGGGGAGCTGTTTTTT. Its protein is CASSPGQRTLNTGELFF.

The chain is built from TRBV25-1 and TRBJ2-3; 9 positions agree with TRBD2. V was pared by 4 bases and J by 4 bases, with 3 bases of the junction left unmatched. The CDR3 covers 14 residues. Germline values: CDR1 MGHDK, CDR2 SYGVNS. CDR3 in amino acids: CASSVSGSADTQYF. The CDR3 bases are TGTGCCAGCAGTGTTAGCGGGAGTGCAGATACGCAGTATTTT.

CDR3 sequence reads: CASGQSSGANVLTF. The CDR3 DNA follows: TGTGCCAGCGGCCAGAGCTCTGGGGCCAACGTCCTGACTTTC. The chain joins TRBV11-2 to TRBJ2-6; D remains unclear. Germline CDR1 is SGHAT and CDR2 is FQNNGV. Trimming removed 8 bases from V and 0 bases from J, with 8 bases in between. The CDR3 extends over 14 amino acids.

The chain is built from TRBV19 and TRBJ2-7; 7 bases are shared with TRBD1. V was pared by 4 bases and J by 2 bases, with 8 bases of the junction left unmatched. This CDR3 is built from 15 residues. Germline lookup yields CDR1 LNHDA and CDR2 SQIVND (reference sequence). CDR3 nucleotides: TGTGCCAGTAGTACAACGACAGGGAAAACCTACGAGCAGTACTTC. Translating it yields CASSTTTGKTYEQYF.

This chain links TRBV29-1 with TRBJ1-6; a possible D gene is TRBD1 (5 bases). Germline values: CDR1 SQVTM, CDR2 ANQGSEA. Trimming pared 4 bases from V and 6 bases from J, leaving 10 bases between. This CDR3 has 13 amino acids. The CDR3 protein is CSVAAGPNSPLHF. CDR3 nucleotides: TGCAGCGTTGCAGCAGGGCCTAATTCACCCCTCCACTTT.

CDR3 sequence: CATVGEWASTEAFF. DNA of the CDR3: TGTGCCACCGTGGGTGAGTGGGCAAGCACTGAAGCTTTCTTT. V and J are TRBV28 and TRBJ1-1; D is unresolved. This CDR3 is built from 14 residues. The ends were cut back, 10 bases at V and 4 bases at J, with 19 bases in the middle. The germline CDR1 and CDR2 sequences are MDHEN and SYDVKM.

This chain links TRBV11-1 with TRBJ2-1; 7 bases agree with TRBD1. Trimming removed 6 bases from V and 2 bases from J; junction bases left unmatched: 4. In germline, CDR1 is SGHAT, CDR2 FQDESV (reference sequence). CDR3 length equals 14 residues. In nucleotides, the CDR3 is TGTGCCAGCAGACAGGGGATTCCCTACAATGAGCAGTTCTTC. Protein: CASRQGIPYNEQFF.

The chain has TRBV7-9 and TRBJ2-1; D perhaps matches TRBD2 (6 bases). Trimming took 2 bases from V and 9 from J, leaving 14 bases between them. Germline V gene lookup returns CDR1 SEHNR and CDR2 FQNEAQ (reference sequence). CDR3 size: 14 residues. DNA for the CDR3: TGTGCCAGCAGCTTACCCCTTAGGGGAGGTGAGCAGTTCTTC. The encoded protein is CASSLPLRGGEQFF.

The chain is built from TRBV7-9 and TRBJ2-1; TRBD1 or TRBD2 may be the D gene (5 bases each). CDR1 SEHNR and CDR2 FQNEAQ come from the germline V gene (reference sequence). This CDR3 is 14 amino acids long. V lost 0 bases and J 7 bases, leaving 10 bases between the germline ends. CDR3 sequence reads: CASSLAGRLNEQFF. CDR3 coding DNA: TGTGCCAGCAGCTTAGCGGGACGGTTAAATGAGCAGTTCTTC. Supplemented by reference TRBV7-9 and TRBJ2-1, the full variable domain reads DTGVSQNPRHKITKRGQNVTFRCDPISEHNRLYWYRQTLGQGPEFLTYFQNEAQLEKSRLLSDRFSAERPKGSFSTLEIQRTEQGDSAMYLCASSLAGRLNEQFFGPGTRLTVL.

The chain couples TRBV13 to TRBJ2-3; 8 bases are shared with TRBD2. Trimming cost V 4 bases and J 3 bases; bases outside gene matches: 12. The CDR3 sequence is 17 residues long. Germline CDR1 PRHDT, CDR2 FYEKMQ (reference sequence). CDR3 bases: TGTGCCAGCAGCTCAAGAAGTTTAGCGGGATTTACAGATACGCAGTATTTT. This gives the protein CASSSRSLAGFTDTQYF.

The chain is built from TRBV25-1 and TRBJ1-2; D uncertain. CDR1 and CDR2 (germline): MGHDK, SYGVNS. V was clipped by 1 base and J by 0 bases, with 15 bases between them. The CDR3 covers 17 residues. The CDR3 reads CASSESRPGGSNYGYTF. CDR3 nucleotide sequence: TGTGCCAGCAGTGAATCTCGGCCAGGAGGGTCTAACTATGGCTACACCTTC.

V usage is TRBV25-1 and J usage is TRBJ2-2; 10 bases are shared with TRBD2. J lost 0 bases, V lost 2 bases, and 6 bases had no gene match. Germline loops: CDR1 MGHDK, CDR2 SYGVNS. This CDR3 has 18 residues. The CDR3 is CASSELTSGTTNTGELFF. The CDR3 DNA follows: TGTGCCAGCAGTGAACTTACTAGCGGGACTACGAACACCGGGGAGCTGTTTTTT.

This chain uses TRBV28 with TRBJ2-7; the D is unclear. The CDR3 is made up of 14 amino acids. Trimming removed 5 bases from V and 4 bases from J, with 15 bases in between. CDR1 MDHEN and CDR2 SYDVKM come from the germline V gene. The CDR3 nucleotides are TGTGCCAGCAGTCCGCCGCTGCCGGTTTACGAGCAGTACTTC. This sequence encodes CASSPPLPVYEQYF.

This clone has only one observation. The gene calls are TRBV6-5 and TRBJ2-2; 12 nucleotides agree with TRBD2. The V segment lost 5 bases and the J segment 4 bases; nucleotides outside the gene matches: 2. Germline V gene data show CDR1 as MNHEY and CDR2 as SVGAGI. The CDR3 is made up of 15 amino acids. As DNA, the CDR3 is TGTGCCAGCAGTCAGGGACTAGCGGGCACCGGGGAGCTGTTTTTT. Its translation: CASSQGLAGTGELFF.

With respect to this clone: Relative to the germline gene, one junction end is altered; a read error may explain this. CDR3 in DNA: TGTGCTAGCAGCCCCTTAGCGGGAGTGTGGGCCGGGGAGCTGTTTTTT. It translates to CASSPLAGVWAGELFF. The chain carries TRBV7-7 and TRBJ2-2; 9 positions match TRBD2. CDR1 and CDR2 from the germline V gene are SSHAT and FNYEAQ (reference sequence). The CDR3 consists of 16 residues.

The chain has TRBV4-3 and TRBJ2-2; 11 bases are shared with TRBD2. The CDR3 covers 19 residues. V dropped 0 bases and J dropped 7; count of bases not matched to a gene: 13. CDR1 and CDR2 from the germline V gene are LGHNA and YSLEER. The CDR3 is CASSQDPFASGGRVGELFF. The CDR3 coding sequence is TGCGCCAGCAGCCAAGACCCTTTCGCTAGCGGGGGGAGGGTCGGGGAGCTGTTTTTT.

The CDR3 DNA follows: TGTGCCACCAGCAGAGATCCCCCAGGGTTTGAGACCCAGTACTTC. Its protein product is CATSRDPPGFETQYF. The chain couples TRBV15 to TRBJ2-5; D might be TRBD1 (5 bases). Germline V gene lookup returns CDR1 LNHNV and CDR2 YYDKDF (reference sequence). CDR3 size: 15 residues. V lost 0 bases, J lost 5 bases, and 13 bases lay in between.

CDR3 nucleotide sequence: TGTGCCAGCAGCTGGGACTCTAGCACAGATACGCAGTATTTT. Its protein product is CASSWDSSTDTQYF. This chain links TRBV2 with TRBJ2-3; possibly TRBD2 for D (6 bases). Trimming cost V 6 bases and J 0 bases, with 10 bases left between them. CDR1 and CDR2 (germline): SNHLY, FYNNEI. The CDR3 is 14 amino acids.

V usage is TRBV10-3 and J usage is TRBJ2-7; D is possibly TRBD1 (6 bases). V lost 6 bases to trimming and J lost 3 bases, with 21 bases between them. Germline V CDR1 and CDR2: ENHRY, SYGVKD. The CDR3 extends over 16 amino acids. The CDR3 DNA reads TGTGCCATCAGCCCAGGGGTGGGCGCCCTTGGCTACGAGCAGTACTTC. Its protein is CAISPGVGALGYEQYF.

The rearrangement joins TRBV30 to TRBJ1-1; 7 bases match TRBD1. CDR1 and CDR2 from the germline V gene are GTSNPN and SVGIG (reference sequence). V shed 3 bases, J shed 1 base, and the junction held 14 bases outside the gene matches. The CDR3 has 17 residues. CDR3 region: CAWSLSDRTTKNTEAFF. The CDR3 nucleotides read TGTGCCTGGAGCCTCTCGGACAGGACTACCAAGAACACTGAAGCTTTCTTT.

This clone occurred once. This chain connects TRBV7-9 to TRBJ1-5; D remains ambiguous. The CDR3 spans 12 residues. CDR1 is SEHNR and CDR2 is FQNEAQ in the germline V gene (reference sequence). The germline V and J ends were trimmed by 5 bases and 7 bases, with 9 bases remaining between them. The chain's CDR3 is CASSTQSQPQHF. In nucleotides, the CDR3 is TGTGCCAGCAGCACGCAAAGCCAGCCCCAGCATTTT.

The chain employs TRBV14 and TRBJ1-1; D remains ambiguous. Germline V gene data show CDR1 as SGHDN and CDR2 as FVKESK. Deletions cut 0 bases from V and 5 bases from J, with 13 bases between. This CDR3 region has 15 residues. CDR3 sequence reads: CASSQDTGRSTEAFF. CDR3 sequence (DNA): TGTGCCAGCAGCCAAGATACGGGTAGGAGTACTGAAGCTTTCTTT.